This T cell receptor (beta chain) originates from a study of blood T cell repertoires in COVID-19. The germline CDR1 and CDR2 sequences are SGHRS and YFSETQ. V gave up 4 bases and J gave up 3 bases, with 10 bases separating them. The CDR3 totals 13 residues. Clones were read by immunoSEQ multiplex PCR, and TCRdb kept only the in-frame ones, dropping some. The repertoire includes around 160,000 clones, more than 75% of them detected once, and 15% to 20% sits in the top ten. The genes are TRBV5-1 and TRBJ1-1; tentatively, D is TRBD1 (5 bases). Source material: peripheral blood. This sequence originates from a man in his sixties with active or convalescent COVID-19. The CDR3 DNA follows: TGCGCCAGCAGCGCCAGGGTGGACACTGAAGCTTTCTTT. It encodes CASSARVDTEAFF. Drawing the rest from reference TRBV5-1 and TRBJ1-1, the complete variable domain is KAGVTQTPRYLIKTRGQQVTLSCSPISGHRSVSWYQQTPGQGLQFLFEYFSETQRNKGNFPGRFSGRQFSNSRSEMNVSTLELGDSALYLCASSARVDTEAFFGQGTRLTVV.